These 18 T cell receptor beta chains share one sample of origin, sequenced in a study of shared clonotypes between healthy human individuals. Generated by immunoSEQ multiplex PCR, the TCRdb table keeps only in-frame clones and is missing some. The data contain millions of clones, 85% to 95% of them seen just once; the ten biggest clones take up roughly 0.13%. Sequencing was done on a sample of naive CD4+ T cells sorted from blood. The subset here: CD45RA+ positively selected. Receptors originate from a man younger than 30 in good health.

In DNA, the CDR3 is TGTGCCAGCAGTTTAGCCGCAGGCGGAGGTAGCAATCAGCCCCAGCATTTT. Amino acids: CASSLAAGGGSNQPQHF. The chain links TRBV28 to TRBJ1-5; the D is unclear. This CDR3 is built from 17 residues. The germline V gene has CDR1 MDHEN and CDR2 SYDVKM. V was clipped by 2 bases and J by 0 bases, with 14 bases between them.

The V call is TRBV7-8, the J call TRBJ2-7, with 9 bases identical to TRBD1. After removal of 5 bases from V and 9 bases from J, the junction contained 11 bases not matched to a gene. This CDR3 contains 14 residues. The germline V gene has CDR1 SGHVS and CDR2 FQNEAQ. The CDR3, as DNA: TGTGCCAGCAGCCCCCGGGACAGGGCTTTGGGGCAGTACTTC. This sequence encodes CASSPRDRALGQYF. The full variable domain, rest sourced from reference TRBV7-8 and TRBJ2-7, is GAGVSQSPRYKVAKRGQDVALRCDPISGHVSLFWYQQALGQGPEFLTYFQNEAQLDKSGLPSDRFFAERPEGSVSTLKIQRTQQEDSAVYLCASSPRDRALGQYFGPGTRLTVT.

The chain joins TRBV29-1 to TRBJ2-5, with D unclear. Germline lookup yields CDR1 SQVTM and CDR2 ANQGSEA. This CDR3 comprises 14 residues. V lost 4 bases, J lost 3 bases, and 15 bases lay in between. As DNA, the CDR3 is TGCAGCGTTGGAGGTGCGCGTTTCGAAGAGACCCAGTACTTC. The encoded protein is CSVGGARFEETQYF.

This clone has only a few counts. This chain uses TRBV5-6 with TRBJ1-1; TRBD1 aligns across 10 bases. V lost 6 bases and J lost 0; bases outside the gene matches: 8. Per the germline V gene, CDR1 is SGHDT and CDR2 is YYEEEE. This CDR3 region has 16 residues. Here the CDR3 reads CASTPDRGYMNTEAFF. The CDR3 DNA reads TGTGCCAGCACCCCGGACAGGGGGTATATGAACACTGAAGCTTTCTTT.

CDR3 sequence (DNA): TGTGCCAGCAGCTTAGGAGGTATCGGTGTGGGCGAGACCCAGTACTTC. Its translation: CASSLGGIGVGETQYF. The chain recombines TRBV7-8 with TRBJ2-5; D call uncertain. Germline CDR1 and CDR2: SGHVS and FQNEAQ. Between the trimmed V and J ends, which lost 1 base and 5 bases, there was a span of 17 bases. The CDR3 has 16 residues.

The J gene is TRBJ1-2, the V gene TRBV19; D is unclear. The V end was cut by 6 bases, the J end by 4 bases, with 15 bases between. The CDR3 length is 14 residues. The germline CDR1 and CDR2 sequences are LNHDA and SQIVND (reference sequence). This chain's CDR3 is CASSKRQDLYGYTF. The CDR3, as DNA: TGTGCCAGTAGCAAAAGACAAGACCTCTATGGCTACACCTTC.

This chain links TRBV5-1 with TRBJ2-2, with D tentatively TRBD2 (6 bases). CDR1 and CDR2 (germline): SGHRS, YFSETQ. This CDR3 has 14 residues. Trimming shortened V by 10 bases and J by 0 bases, and 13 bases separated the two germline ends. The CDR3: CAGRESTNTGELFF. The CDR3, as DNA: TGCGCCGGCCGGGAGTCTACGAACACCGGGGAGCTGTTTTTT. Complete variable domain (other parts from reference TRBV5-1 and TRBJ2-2): KAGVTQTPRYLIKTRGQQVTLSCSPISGHRSVSWYQQTPGQGLQFLFEYFSETQRNKGNFPGRFSGRQFSNSRSEMNVSTLELGDSALYLCAGRESTNTGELFFGEGSRLTVL.

The chain carries TRBV6-1 and TRBJ1-3; a weak D match, TRBD1 (6 bases). In germline, CDR1 is MNHNS, CDR2 SASEGT. The CDR3 totals 13 residues. V lost 7 bases, J lost 2 bases, and 9 bases lay in between. The DNA for the CDR3 is TGTGCCAGCATACAGGGACCTGGAAACACCATATATTTT. Amino acids: CASIQGPGNTIYF.

V usage is TRBV6-5 and J usage is TRBJ1-3; D remains ambiguous. The CDR3 covers 15 residues. The germline V gene has CDR1 MNHEY and CDR2 SVGAGI. Deletions cut 4 bases from V and 0 bases from J, with 10 bases between. The CDR3 loop reads CASSSESLSGNTIYF. In DNA, the CDR3 is TGTGCCAGCAGTTCCGAGTCCCTCTCTGGAAACACCATATATTTT.

V usage is TRBV5-1 and J usage is TRBJ2-2, with D possibly TRBD1 on 5 matching bases. Germline CDR1 and CDR2: SGHRS and YFSETQ. Trimming left V 4 bases short and J 1 base short, with 14 bases between. The CDR3 has 16 residues. The CDR3 region is CASSLRTTKNTGELFF. The CDR3, as DNA: TGCGCCAGCAGCCTAAGGACAACCAAGAACACCGGGGAGCTGTTTTTT.

The rearrangement links TRBV5-1 to TRBJ2-3; D may be TRBD2 (5 bases). Trimming took off 0 bases at V and 2 bases at J, with 10 bases between the two ends. This CDR3 comprises 15 residues. Germline V gene sequence: CDR1 SGHRS, CDR2 YFSETQ. This CDR3 is CASSLEAGNTDTQYF. CDR3 sequence (DNA): TGCGCCAGCAGCTTGGAAGCCGGGAACACAGATACGCAGTATTTT.

The chain carries TRBV5-4 and TRBJ1-1; unclear D gene. Germline V gene lookup returns CDR1 SGHNT and CDR2 YYREEE (reference sequence). Trimming pared 1 base from V and 1 base from J, leaving 8 bases between. There are 14 residues in the CDR3. CDR3 protein: CASSLLVGNTEAFF. CDR3 in DNA: TGTGCCAGCAGCTTGTTGGTGGGGAACACTGAAGCTTTCTTT.

V is TRBV4-1 and J is TRBJ2-7; maybe TRBD1 (6 bases). Trimming stripped 4 bases from V and 5 bases from J, with 21 bases between. The CDR3 is 16 amino acids. CDR1 and CDR2 (germline): MGHRA, YSYEKL. The CDR3 DNA reads as TGCGCCAGCAGCCTCCTCTGGGACACCCGGGTCAACGAGCAGTACTTC. Protein sequence: CASSLLWDTRVNEQYF.

The genes are TRBV2 and TRBJ1-5; 10 bases align to TRBD1. Trimming removed 7 bases from V and 2 bases from J; junction bases left unmatched: 8. The CDR3 is made up of 16 amino acids. CDR1 and CDR2 from the germline V gene are SNHLY and FYNNEI. The chain's CDR3 is CASNLDRGLGNQPQHF. CDR3 bases: TGTGCCAGCAACCTCGACAGGGGGCTTGGCAATCAGCCCCAGCATTTT.

The rearrangement links TRBV4-1 to TRBJ1-5; no clear D gene. This CDR3 spans 15 amino acids. Germline V gene sequence: CDR1 MGHRA, CDR2 YSYEKL. Trimming took 0 bases from V and 1 from J, leaving 7 bases between them. For the CDR3, the DNA is TGCGCCAGCAGCCAAGAGGGGAAAAGCAATCAGCCCCAGCATTTT. It codes for CASSQEGKSNQPQHF.

This sequence joins TRBV9 and TRBJ2-2; either TRBD1 or TRBD2 may supply D (5 bases each). The CDR3 is made up of 15 amino acids. Germline lookup yields CDR1 SGDLS and CDR2 YYNGEE. Trimming removed 0 bases from V and 5 bases from J, with 11 bases in between. The CDR3 sequence: CASSVDGTATGELFF. The CDR3 coding sequence is TGTGCCAGCAGCGTAGATGGGACGGCGACCGGGGAGCTGTTTTTT.

This chain uses TRBV4-1 with TRBJ2-1; TRBD2 might be the D (5 bases). V shed 9 bases and J shed 0 bases, with 6 bases lying between them. There are 12 residues in the CDR3. CDR1 MGHRA and CDR2 YSYEKL come from the germline V gene. Here the CDR3 DNA reads TGCGCCAGTGGAGGCTCCTACAATGAGCAGTTCTTC. Translating it yields CASGGSYNEQFF.

This sequence joins TRBV10-1 and TRBJ2-2; D uncertain. The CDR3 totals 14 residues. V lost 2 bases and J lost 9, with 13 bases in between. Per the germline V gene, CDR1 is WNHNN and CDR2 is SYGVQD (reference sequence). CDR3 DNA sequence: TGCGCCAGCAGTGAGACCACTGACCACCGGGAGCTGTTTTTT. It translates to CASSETTDHRELFF.